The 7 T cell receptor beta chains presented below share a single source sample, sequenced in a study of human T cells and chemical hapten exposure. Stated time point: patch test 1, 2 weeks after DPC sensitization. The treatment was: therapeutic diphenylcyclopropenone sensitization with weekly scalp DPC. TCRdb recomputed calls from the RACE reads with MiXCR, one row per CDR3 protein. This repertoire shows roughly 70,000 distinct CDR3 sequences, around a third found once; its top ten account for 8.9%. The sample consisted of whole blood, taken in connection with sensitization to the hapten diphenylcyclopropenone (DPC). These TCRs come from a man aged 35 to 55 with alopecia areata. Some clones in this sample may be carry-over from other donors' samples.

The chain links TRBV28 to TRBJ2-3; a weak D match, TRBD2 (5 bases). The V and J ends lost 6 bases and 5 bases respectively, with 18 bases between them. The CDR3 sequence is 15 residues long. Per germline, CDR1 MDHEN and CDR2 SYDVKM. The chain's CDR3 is CASSRDWRPRDTQYF. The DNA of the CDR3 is TGTGCCAGCAGCCGCGACTGGAGGCCCCGAGATACGCAGTATTTT.

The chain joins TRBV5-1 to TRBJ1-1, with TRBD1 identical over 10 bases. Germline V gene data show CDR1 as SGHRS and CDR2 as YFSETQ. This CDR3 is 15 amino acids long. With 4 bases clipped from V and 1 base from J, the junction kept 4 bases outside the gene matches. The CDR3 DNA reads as TGCGCCAGCAGCCCCCGGACAGGGGGGAACACTGAAGCTTTCTTT. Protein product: CASSPRTGGNTEAFF.

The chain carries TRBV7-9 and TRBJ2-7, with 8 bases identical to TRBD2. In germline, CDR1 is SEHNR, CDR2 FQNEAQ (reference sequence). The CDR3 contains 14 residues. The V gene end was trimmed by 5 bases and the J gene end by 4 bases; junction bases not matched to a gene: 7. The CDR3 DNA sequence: TGTGCCAGCAGCCCGTCTAGCGGGTTATACGAGCAGTACTTC. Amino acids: CASSPSSGLYEQYF.

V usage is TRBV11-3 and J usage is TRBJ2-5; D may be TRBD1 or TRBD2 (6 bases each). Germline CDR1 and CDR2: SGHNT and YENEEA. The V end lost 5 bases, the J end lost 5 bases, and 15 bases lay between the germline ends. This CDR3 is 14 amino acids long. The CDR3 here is CASSRRGRSETQYF. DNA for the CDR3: TGTGCCAGCAGCCGTCGGGGGCGGTCCGAGACCCAGTACTTC.

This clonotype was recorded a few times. CDR3 sequence: CASSTGGWTEAFF. CDR3 coding DNA: TGTGCCAGCAGTACGGGGGGTTGGACTGAAGCTTTCTTT. The chain has TRBV11-2 and TRBJ1-1, with TRBD1 as a possible D gene (5 bases). The CDR3 consists of 13 residues. Trimming cost V 6 bases and J 5 bases, with 13 bases left between them. Germline CDR1 SGHAT, CDR2 FQNNGV.

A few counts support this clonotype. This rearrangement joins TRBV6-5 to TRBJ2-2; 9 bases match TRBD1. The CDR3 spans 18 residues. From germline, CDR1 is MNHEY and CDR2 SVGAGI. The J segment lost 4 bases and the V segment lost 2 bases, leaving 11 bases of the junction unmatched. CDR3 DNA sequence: TGTGCCAGCAGTTACCGGAGGGTGGGGACAGGGCCCACCGGGGAGCTGTTTTTT. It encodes CASSYRRVGTGPTGELFF.

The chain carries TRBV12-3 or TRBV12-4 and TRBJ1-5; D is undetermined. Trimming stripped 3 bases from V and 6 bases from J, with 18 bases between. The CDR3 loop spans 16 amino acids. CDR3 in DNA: TGTGCCAGCAGTTTGGGCAAATCTAGGTATACTCAGCCCCAGCATTTT. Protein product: CASSLGKSRYTQPQHF.